Presented here are 16 T cell receptor beta chains from one specimen sequenced in a study of T-cell reconstitution after alpha-beta-depleted transplantation in children. During its preparation, the TCRbeta library received unique molecular identifiers. TCRdb processed the PCR reads anew with MiXCR; each CDR3 protein has one entry. The table lists around 200,000 distinct CDR3 sequences, 11% of them singletons. This sample comprised PBMCs, obtained before TCRalphabeta/CD19-depleted stem cell transplant. These receptors originate from a child less than two years old with acute myeloid leukemia, due to receive a stem cell transplant.

The V and J genes are TRBV10-1 and TRBJ1-1; D not resolved. The CDR3 is 13 residues long. Per the germline V gene, CDR1 is WNHNN and CDR2 is SYGVQD (reference sequence). The V end was cut by 6 bases, the J end by 5 bases, with 13 bases between. CDR3 nucleotides: TGCGCCAGCAGCGCAGACCTCGGGACTGAAGCTTTCTTT. This gives the protein CASSADLGTEAFF.

This clonotype was observed at least ten times. The rearrangement uses TRBV20-1 and TRBJ2-3, with D perhaps given as TRBD1 or TRBD2 (7 bases each). The length of the CDR3 is 15 residues. V was pared by 2 bases and J by 1 base, with 13 bases between. Germline lookup yields CDR1 DFQATT and CDR2 SNEGSKA (reference sequence). The chain's CDR3 is CSARLPGGGTDTQYF. CDR3 nucleotide sequence: TGCAGTGCTAGACTCCCAGGGGGGGGCACAGATACGCAGTATTTT.

There are many counts of this clonotype. This chain joins TRBV5-1 and TRBJ2-1, with 8 positions matching TRBD2. The CDR3 is 14 amino acids. The germline V gene encodes CDR1 SGHRS and CDR2 YFSETQ. The J segment lost 10 bases and the V segment lost 3 bases, leaving 9 bases of the junction unmatched. CDR3: CASSSRTSRQEQFF. The CDR3 DNA reads TGCGCCAGCAGCTCTAGGACTAGCCGTCAAGAGCAGTTCTTC.

This clonotype was found a few times. The V call is TRBV7-9, the J call TRBJ2-1; tentative D call: TRBD2 (5 bases). The ends were cut back, 1 base at V and 10 bases at J, with 8 bases in the middle. This CDR3 is built from 12 residues. Germline V gene sequence: CDR1 SEHNR, CDR2 FQNEAQ (reference sequence). The CDR3 region has the DNA TGTGCCAGCAGCTTAGAAGCGGAAGAGCAGTTCTTC. Protein: CASSLEAEEQFF.

This clonotype has ten or more counts. J is TRBJ2-3 and V is TRBV15; 10 bases match TRBD2. The CDR3 consists of 15 residues. Trimming at V came to 5 bases and at J to 1 base, leaving 3 bases not matched to a gene. The germline gives CDR1 LNHNV, CDR2 YYDKDF (reference sequence). The CDR3 DNA follows: TGTGCCACCAGCCCGACTAGCGGGCGCACAGATACGCAGTATTTT. Encoded protein: CATSPTSGRTDTQYF. Full variable domain (missing parts from reference TRBV15 and TRBJ2-3): DAMVIQNPRYQVTQFGKPVTLSCSQTLNHNVMYWYQQKSSQAPKLLFHYYDKDFNNEADTPDNFQSRRPNTSFCFLDIRSPGLGDTAMYLCATSPTSGRTDTQYFGPGTRLTVL.

Many counts were recorded for this clonotype. The chain recombines TRBV10-3 with TRBJ1-5, with D uncertain. This CDR3 spans 12 amino acids. Germline V lookup: CDR1 ENHRY, CDR2 SYGVKD. Trimming shortened V by 3 bases and J by 3 bases, and 3 bases separated the two germline ends. CDR3 in amino acids: CAISEVNQPQHF. The CDR3 DNA reads as TGTGCCATCAGTGAAGTCAATCAGCCCCAGCATTTT.

At least ten counts were recorded for this clonotype. The chain couples TRBV5-5 to TRBJ1-2; D call uncertain. The ends were cut back, 2 bases at V and 7 bases at J, with 9 bases in the middle. Per the germline V gene, CDR1 is SGHKS and CDR2 is YYEKEE (reference sequence). The CDR3 is 12 amino acids. The CDR3 loop is CASSFITVGYTF. In nucleotides, the CDR3 is TGTGCCAGCAGCTTTATCACCGTTGGCTACACCTTC.

This clonotype occurred many times. V is TRBV20-1 and J is TRBJ1-5; D ambiguous. CDR3 length: 14 residues. Trimming stripped 6 bases from V and 0 bases from J, with 12 bases between. Per the germline V gene, CDR1 is DFQATT and CDR2 is SNEGSKA (reference sequence). CDR3 nucleotides: TGCAGTGCGGAGGCGGCTTATAGCAATCAGCCCCAGCATTTT. It encodes CSAEAAYSNQPQHF.

This clonotype was seen at least ten times. The chain links TRBV11-2 to TRBJ1-1; a weak D match, TRBD1 (6 bases). V shed 2 bases and J shed 5 bases, with 9 bases lying between them. The CDR3 runs 13 residues. Germline lookup yields CDR1 SGHAT and CDR2 FQNNGV. CDR3 region: CASSLHRETEAFF. The CDR3 DNA is TGTGCCAGCAGCTTACACAGGGAAACTGAAGCTTTCTTT.

This clonotype appeared many times. The chain employs TRBV5-1 and TRBJ2-3; D not resolved. The V end was cut by 0 bases, the J end by 3 bases, with 11 bases between. The CDR3 length is 15 residues. Germline V gene sequence: CDR1 SGHRS, CDR2 YFSETQ. For the CDR3, the DNA is TGCGCCAGCAGCTTGGAGGGCCCACGAACAGATACGCAGTATTTT. The encoded protein is CASSLEGPRTDTQYF.

This clonotype was detected a few times. The chain joins TRBV6-2 or TRBV6-3 to TRBJ2-1; tentative D call: TRBD2 (6 bases). The CDR3 runs 18 residues. With 4 bases removed from V and 9 bases from J, the gap between germline ends came to 28 bases. Germline V gives CDR1 MNHEY, CDR2 SVGEGT. CDR3 sequence reads: CASSSRASGDYGGGEQFF. CDR3 DNA sequence: TGTGCCAGCAGTTCCCGAGCCTCGGGAGATTATGGTGGAGGTGAGCAGTTCTTC.

This chain connects TRBV29-1 to TRBJ1-1, with no clear D. This CDR3 contains 12 residues. CDR1 is SQVTM, CDR2 ANQGSEA, per germline. Trimming took 4 bases from V and 5 from J, leaving 11 bases between them. CDR3 protein: CSVAGTRTEAFF. As DNA, the CDR3 is TGCAGCGTTGCTGGTACACGGACTGAAGCTTTCTTT.

This clonotype was seen repeatedly, ten times or more. The chain joins TRBV14 to TRBJ2-3; D possibly corresponds to TRBD2 (6 bases). This CDR3 has 18 amino acids. Per germline, CDR1 SGHDN and CDR2 FVKESK. Between the trimmed V and J ends, which lost 3 bases and 2 bases, there was a span of 21 bases. In nucleotides, the CDR3 is TGTGCCAGCAGCCACCCCGGAACTTCAAGCGGGTACACAGATACGCAGTATTTT. Amino acids: CASSHPGTSSGYTDTQYF.

The rearrangement joins TRBV28 to TRBJ2-1, with a tentative D call TRBD1 (6 bases). The CDR3 spans 16 residues. Germline V gene data show CDR1 as MDHEN and CDR2 as SYDVKM. Deletions cut 4 bases from V and 2 bases from J, with 15 bases between. In DNA, the CDR3 is TGTGCCAGCAGTTCCACCGGGACAACCGCCTACAATGAGCAGTTCTTC. This sequence encodes CASSSTGTTAYNEQFF.

The sample holds a few counts of this clonotype. V usage is TRBV19 and J usage is TRBJ1-1, with D perhaps TRBD1 (6 bases). The germline V gene encodes CDR1 LNHDA and CDR2 SQIVND (reference sequence). The CDR3 loop spans 11 amino acids. Trimming removed 10 bases at V and 3 bases at J, with 9 bases between. The CDR3 is CATNRDTEAFF. Here the CDR3 DNA reads TGTGCCACCAACAGGGACACTGAAGCTTTCTTT.

This clonotype has at least ten counts. The chain is built from TRBV5-1 and TRBJ2-7; no firm D call. The CDR3 runs 15 residues. Germline values: CDR1 SGHRS, CDR2 YFSETQ. Deletions cut 4 bases from V and 2 bases from J, with 16 bases between. CDR3 DNA sequence: TGCGCCAGCAGCCCTATGATGGCGCGTACCTACGAGCAGTACTTC. It yields the protein CASSPMMARTYEQYF.